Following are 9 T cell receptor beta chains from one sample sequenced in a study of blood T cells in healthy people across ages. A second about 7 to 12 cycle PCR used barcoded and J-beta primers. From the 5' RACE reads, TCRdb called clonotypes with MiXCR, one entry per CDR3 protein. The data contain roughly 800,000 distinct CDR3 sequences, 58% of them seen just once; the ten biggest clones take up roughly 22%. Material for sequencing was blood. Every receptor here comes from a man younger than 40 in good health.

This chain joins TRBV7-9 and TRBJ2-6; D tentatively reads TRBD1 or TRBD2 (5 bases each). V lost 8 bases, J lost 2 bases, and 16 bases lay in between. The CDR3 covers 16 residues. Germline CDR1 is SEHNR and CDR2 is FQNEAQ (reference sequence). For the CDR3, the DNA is TGTGCCAGCGTCTTCCGGGGCGCCCCTGGGGCCAACGTCCTGACTTTC. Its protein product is CASVFRGAPGANVLTF.

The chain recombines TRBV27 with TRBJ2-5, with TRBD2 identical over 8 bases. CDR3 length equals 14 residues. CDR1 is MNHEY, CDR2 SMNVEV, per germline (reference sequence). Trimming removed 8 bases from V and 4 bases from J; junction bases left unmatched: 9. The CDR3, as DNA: TGTGCCAGCCGACTAGCGCGTGAGGGAGAGACCCAGTACTTC. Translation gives CASRLAREGETQYF.

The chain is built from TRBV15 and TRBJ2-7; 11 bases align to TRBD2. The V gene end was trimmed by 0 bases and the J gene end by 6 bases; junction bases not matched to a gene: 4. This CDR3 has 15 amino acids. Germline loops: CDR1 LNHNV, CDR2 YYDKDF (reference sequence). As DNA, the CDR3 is TGTGCCACCAGCAGAGATAATAGCGGGGGGGCCGAGCAGTACTTC. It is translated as CATSRDNSGGAEQYF.

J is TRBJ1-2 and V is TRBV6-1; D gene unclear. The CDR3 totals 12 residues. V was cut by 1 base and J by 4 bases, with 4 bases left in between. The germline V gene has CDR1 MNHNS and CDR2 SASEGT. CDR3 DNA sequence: TGTGCCAGCAGTGAAGTTTCCTATGGCTACACCTTC. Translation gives CASSEVSYGYTF.

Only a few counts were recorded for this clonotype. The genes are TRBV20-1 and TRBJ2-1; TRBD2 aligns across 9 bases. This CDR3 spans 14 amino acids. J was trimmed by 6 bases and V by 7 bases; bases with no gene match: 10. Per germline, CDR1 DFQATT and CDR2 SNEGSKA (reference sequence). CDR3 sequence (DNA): TGCAGTGTCCCATCGGCGGGGGGGCGCAATGAGCAGTTCTTC. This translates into CSVPSAGGRNEQFF.

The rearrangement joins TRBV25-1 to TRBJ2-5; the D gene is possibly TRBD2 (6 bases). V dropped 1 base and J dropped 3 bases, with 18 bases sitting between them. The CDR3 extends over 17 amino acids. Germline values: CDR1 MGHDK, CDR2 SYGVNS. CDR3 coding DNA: TGTGCCAGCAGTGAATGGATCGGAGGGCCGGGAGAAGAGACCCAGTACTTC. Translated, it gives CASSEWIGGPGEETQYF.

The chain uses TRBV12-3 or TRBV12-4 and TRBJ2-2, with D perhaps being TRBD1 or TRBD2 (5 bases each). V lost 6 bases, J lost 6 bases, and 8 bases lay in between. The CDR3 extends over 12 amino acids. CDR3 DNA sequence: TGTGCCAGCAGGCTGGGGGCCGGGGAGCTGTTTTTT. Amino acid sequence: CASRLGAGELFF.

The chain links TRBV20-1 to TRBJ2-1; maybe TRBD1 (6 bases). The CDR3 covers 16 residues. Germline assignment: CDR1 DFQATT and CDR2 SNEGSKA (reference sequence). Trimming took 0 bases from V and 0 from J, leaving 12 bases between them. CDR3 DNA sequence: TGCAGTGCTAGAGACTTTGGACAGAGCTCCTACAATGAGCAGTTCTTC. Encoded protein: CSARDFGQSSYNEQFF.

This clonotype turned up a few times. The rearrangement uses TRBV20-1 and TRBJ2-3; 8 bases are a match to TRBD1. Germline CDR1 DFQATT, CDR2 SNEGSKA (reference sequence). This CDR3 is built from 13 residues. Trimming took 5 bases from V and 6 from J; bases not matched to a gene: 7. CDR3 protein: CSAPWTGKDTQYF. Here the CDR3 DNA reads TGCAGTGCTCCTTGGACAGGGAAGGATACGCAGTATTTT.